The clone carrying this T cell receptor (beta chain) turned up a few times. The germline gives CDR1 ENHRY, CDR2 SYGVKD. CDR3 length: 19 residues. The V and J ends lost 2 bases and 5 bases, in that order; junction bases with no gene match: 17. The data derive from a study of cytomegalovirus exposure and HLA in healthy donors. Amplification used 60 Vbeta primers and 13 Jbeta primers. Repertoires were generated with immunoSEQ multiplex PCR, while TCRdb's copy carries only in-frame clones and drops some. Altogether hundreds of thousands of clones are present, 72% being singletons, with the ten largest covering 2% to 2.5%.

The V and J genes are TRBV10-3 and TRBJ2-5; 10 bases align to TRBD2. This sequence was found in a female donor in good health and CMV-seronegative. Sequenced input: PBMCs. The CDR3 loop reads CAISEARTGLLAGHETQYF. The DNA of the CDR3 is TGTGCCATCAGTGAGGCACGGACGGGATTACTAGCGGGACACGAGACCCAGTACTTC.